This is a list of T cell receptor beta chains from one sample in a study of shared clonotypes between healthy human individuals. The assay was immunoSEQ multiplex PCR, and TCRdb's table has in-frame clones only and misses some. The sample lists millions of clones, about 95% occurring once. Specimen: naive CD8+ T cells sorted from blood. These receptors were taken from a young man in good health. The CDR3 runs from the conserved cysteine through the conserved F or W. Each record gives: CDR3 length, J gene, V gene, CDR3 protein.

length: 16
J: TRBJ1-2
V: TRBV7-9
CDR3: CASSLDGQVSAYGYTF

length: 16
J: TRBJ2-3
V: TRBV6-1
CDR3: CASSEVDRGGTDTQYF

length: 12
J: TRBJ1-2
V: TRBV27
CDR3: CASSPTGSGYTF

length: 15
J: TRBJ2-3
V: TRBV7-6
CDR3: CASSFSADSTDTQYF

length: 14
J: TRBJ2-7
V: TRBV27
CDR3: CASSYGTAGREQYF

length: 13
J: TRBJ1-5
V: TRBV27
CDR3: CASSPDVDQPQHF

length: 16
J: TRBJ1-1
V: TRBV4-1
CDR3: CASSQVFGGESTEAFF

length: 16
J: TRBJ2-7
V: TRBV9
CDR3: CASSPSGLAGSYEQYF

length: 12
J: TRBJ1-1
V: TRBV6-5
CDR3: CASSRRQGEAFF

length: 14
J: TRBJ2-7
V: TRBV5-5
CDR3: CASSLVAVSYEQYF

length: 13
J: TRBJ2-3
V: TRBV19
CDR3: CASSMVRGDTQYF

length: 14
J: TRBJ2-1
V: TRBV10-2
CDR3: CASSDPGADNEQFF

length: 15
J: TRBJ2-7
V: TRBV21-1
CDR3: CASSSPGQLGSEQYF

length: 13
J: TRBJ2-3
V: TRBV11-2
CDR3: CASSIHTGGTQYF

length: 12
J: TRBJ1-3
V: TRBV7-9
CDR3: CASTTDRNTIYF

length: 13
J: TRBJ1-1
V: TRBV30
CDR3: CAWSYDGFSEAFF

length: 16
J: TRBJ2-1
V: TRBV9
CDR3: CASSLNKWTSGNEQFF

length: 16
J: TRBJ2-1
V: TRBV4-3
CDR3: CASSQELERVYNEQFF

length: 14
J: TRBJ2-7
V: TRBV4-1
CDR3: CASSQVRESYEQYF

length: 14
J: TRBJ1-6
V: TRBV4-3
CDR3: CASGTYVGESPLHF

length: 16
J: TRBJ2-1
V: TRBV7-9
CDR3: CASSSGPARSDNEQFF

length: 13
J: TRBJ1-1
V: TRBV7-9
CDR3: CASSPRDREEAFF

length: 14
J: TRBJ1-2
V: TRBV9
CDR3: CASSAGTGIKGYTF

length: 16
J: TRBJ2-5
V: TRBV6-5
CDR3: CASSSFRQGARETQYF

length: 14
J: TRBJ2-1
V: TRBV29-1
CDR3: CSVVPRSSYNEQFF

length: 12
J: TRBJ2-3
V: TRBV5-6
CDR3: CASSLAGDTQYF

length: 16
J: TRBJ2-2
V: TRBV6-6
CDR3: CASSPKGLHWTGELFF

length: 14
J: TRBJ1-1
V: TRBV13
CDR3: CASSLAQGPTEAFF

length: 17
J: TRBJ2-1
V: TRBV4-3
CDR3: CASSQDRASGSWNEQFF

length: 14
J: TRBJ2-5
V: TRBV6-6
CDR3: CASSYGSGTETQYF

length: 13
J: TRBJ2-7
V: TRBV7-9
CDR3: CASSLGVVVEQYF

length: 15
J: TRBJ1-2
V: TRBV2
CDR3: CASGGGTGEEYDYTF

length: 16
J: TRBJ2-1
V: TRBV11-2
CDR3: CASSLALADTYNEQFF

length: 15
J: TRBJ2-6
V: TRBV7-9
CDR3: CASSPWDSGANVLTF

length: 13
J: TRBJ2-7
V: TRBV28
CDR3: CASSTLQGDEQYF

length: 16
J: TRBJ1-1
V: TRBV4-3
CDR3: CASSQDRGEMNTEAFF

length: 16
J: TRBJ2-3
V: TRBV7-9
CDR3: CASSLNSGGGTDTQYF

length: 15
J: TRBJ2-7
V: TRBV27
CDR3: CASNPRDRGTGEQYF

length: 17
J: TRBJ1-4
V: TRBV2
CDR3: CASSDEQGAGNREKLFF

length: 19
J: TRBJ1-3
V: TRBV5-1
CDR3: CASSLEGSSDLISGNTIYF

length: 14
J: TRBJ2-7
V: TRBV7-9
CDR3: CASSSTSVSYEQYF

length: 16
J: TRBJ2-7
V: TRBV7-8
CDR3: CASSKTSGTGTYEQYF

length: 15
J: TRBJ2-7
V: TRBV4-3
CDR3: CASSQIRDSRYEQYF

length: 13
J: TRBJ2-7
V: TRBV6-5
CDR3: CASSFHSNYEQYF

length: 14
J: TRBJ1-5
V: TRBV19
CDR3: CASRYRGGNQPQHF

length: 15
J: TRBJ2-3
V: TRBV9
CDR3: CASSVEGPSTDTQYF

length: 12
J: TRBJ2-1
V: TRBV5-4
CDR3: CASSFGPNEQFF

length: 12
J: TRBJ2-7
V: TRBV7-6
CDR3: CASSSSSYEQYF

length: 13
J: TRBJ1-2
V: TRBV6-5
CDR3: CASSYGVPDGYTF